This passage covers 21 T cell receptor beta chains from one sample sequenced in a study of blood T cell repertoires in COVID-19. Libraries were prepared by immunoSEQ multiplex PCR; TCRdb keeps only in-frame clonotypes and omits some of them. The repertoire holds tens of thousands of clones, with over 70% as singletons. The material sequenced was peripheral blood. The source is a man between 60 and 75 years old with acute or convalescent COVID-19.

V is TRBV11-2 and J is TRBJ2-7; 7 positions agree with TRBD1. CDR3 length equals 15 residues. With V trimmed by 5 bases and J by 5 bases, 12 bases remained unmatched. Germline-derived CDR1 and CDR2 are SGHAT and FQNNGV. CDR3 in DNA: TGTGCCAGCAGCCCTAGGACAGGTACGGTTAACGAGCAGTACTTC. This codes for CASSPRTGTVNEQYF. The full variable domain, with the rest looked up from reference TRBV11-2 and TRBJ2-7, is EAGVAQSPRYKIIEKRQSVAFWCNPISGHATLYWYQQILGQGPKLLIQFQNNGVVDDSQLPKDRFSAERLKGVDSTLKIQPAKLEDSAVYLCASSPRTGTVNEQYFGPGTRLTVT.

The chain recombines TRBV5-1 with TRBJ1-5, with D possibly matching TRBD1 (5 bases). The germline V and J ends were trimmed by 0 bases and 2 bases, with 15 bases remaining between them. The CDR3 contains 17 residues. Germline CDR1 SGHRS, CDR2 YFSETQ. The CDR3 DNA sequence: TGCGCCAGCAGCTTGGATTCCTCAGGGAAAGGCAATCAGCCCCAGCATTTT. Its protein is CASSLDSSGKGNQPQHF.

This clone was counted a single time. The J gene is TRBJ1-2, the V gene TRBV7-2; 7 bases map to TRBD1. V lost 3 bases, J lost 4 bases, and 5 bases stayed unmatched. Germline V gene data show CDR1 as SGHTA and CDR2 as FQGNSA. The CDR3 covers 14 residues. Here the CDR3 DNA reads TGTGCCAGCAGCTTTCAACAGGGGTCCTATGGCTACACCTTC. This codes for CASSFQQGSYGYTF.

This clone was found a few times. This chain uses TRBV2 with TRBJ1-2; no firm D call. The V gene's germline CDR1 is SNHLY and CDR2 FYNNEI. This CDR3 has 12 residues. V shed 6 bases and J shed 6 bases, with 11 bases lying between them. The CDR3 reads CASRAYSDGYTF. In DNA form, the CDR3 reads TGTGCCAGCAGGGCTTACAGTGATGGCTACACCTTC.

The V and J genes are TRBV14 and TRBJ1-2, with D unclear. Trimming took 5 bases from V and 2 from J, leaving 15 bases between them. CDR1 SGHDN and CDR2 FVKESK come from the germline V gene. The CDR3 length is 15 residues. For the CDR3, the DNA is TGTGCCAGCAGCTTCGGTGGTGGTCCAAACTATGGCTACACCTTC. Its protein is CASSFGGGPNYGYTF.

The chain carries TRBV5-1 and TRBJ2-1; D possibly corresponds to TRBD2 (5 bases). Germline CDR1 reads SGHRS; CDR2 reads YFSETQ. CDR3 length: 13 amino acids. V gave up 3 bases and J gave up 5 bases, with 9 bases separating them. The CDR3: CASSSGINNEQFF. In DNA, the CDR3 is TGCGCCAGCAGCTCGGGAATAAACAATGAGCAGTTCTTC. The complete variable domain, with remaining parts taken from reference TRBV5-1 and TRBJ2-1, reads KAGVTQTPRYLIKTRGQQVTLSCSPISGHRSVSWYQQTPGQGLQFLFEYFSETQRNKGNFPGRFSGRQFSNSRSEMNVSTLELGDSALYLCASSSGINNEQFFGPGTRLTVL.

The rearrangement joins TRBV7-6 to TRBJ1-1, with D hard to call. V was pared by 8 bases and J by 0 bases, with 16 bases between. The CDR3 spans 15 residues. CDR1 and CDR2 from the germline V gene are SGHVS and FNYEAQ. The CDR3 DNA is TGTGCCAGCGGTCCGACCGGGTCGTTGAACACTGAAGCTTTCTTT. Amino acids: CASGPTGSLNTEAFF.

V gene TRBV4-1 combines with J gene TRBJ2-7; a possible D gene is TRBD2 (5 bases). The CDR3 contains 15 residues. V lost 5 bases and J lost 0, with 14 bases in between. CDR1 and CDR2 (germline): MGHRA, YSYEKL. The CDR3 DNA follows: TGCGCCAGCAGCTCTCAGGAGGCCCCCTCCTACGAGCAGTACTTC. Translation: CASSSQEAPSYEQYF.

This chain connects TRBV11-2 to TRBJ2-5, with 7 nucleotides matching TRBD2. With 0 bases clipped from V and 7 bases from J, the junction kept 5 bases outside the gene matches. The length of the CDR3 is 14 residues. Germline values: CDR1 SGHAT, CDR2 FQNNGV. Here the CDR3 reads CASSLEGGIRTQYF. CDR3 DNA: TGTGCCAGCAGCTTAGAGGGGGGGATTAGGACCCAGTACTTC.

CDR3 sequence reads: CASSSGVSMETQYF. CDR3 DNA sequence: TGTGCCAGCAGCTCGGGGGTCTCTATGGAGACCCAGTACTTC. The chain joins TRBV5-4 to TRBJ2-5; D is perhaps TRBD2 (6 bases). This CDR3 is 14 amino acids long. Trimming removed 3 bases at V and 5 bases at J, with 14 bases between. The germline gives CDR1 SGHNT, CDR2 YYREEE (reference sequence).

J is TRBJ1-4 and V is TRBV5-1, with D tentatively TRBD1 (5 bases). The CDR3 loop spans 14 amino acids. Trimming stripped 5 bases from V and 8 bases from J, with 16 bases between. The germline CDR1 and CDR2 sequences are SGHRS and YFSETQ. Written as DNA, the CDR3 is TGCGCCAGCAGGCCCGGGACTGAAAGGGAAAAACTGTTTTTT. This sequence encodes CASRPGTEREKLFF.

This chain joins TRBV2 and TRBJ1-5; D gene unclear. The V end was cut by 3 bases, the J end by 0 bases, with 6 bases between. Germline V gene lookup returns CDR1 SNHLY and CDR2 FYNNEI. The CDR3 consists of 14 residues. The CDR3 nucleotides read TGTGCCAGCAGTGACGCAGTTAGCAATCAGCCCCAGCATTTT. This encodes CASSDAVSNQPQHF.

CDR3 residues: CASSQDAASAHYGYTF. The DNA for the CDR3 is TGTGCCAGCAGCCAAGATGCGGCCAGCGCTCACTATGGCTACACCTTC. The chain joins TRBV14 to TRBJ1-2; D unresolved. CDR3 size: 16 residues. The V gene's germline CDR1 is SGHDN and CDR2 FVKESK. Trimming took off 0 bases at V and 3 bases at J, with 14 bases between the two ends. The full variable domain, its missing parts supplied by reference TRBV14 and TRBJ1-2, is EAGVTQFPSHSVIEKGQTVTLRCDPISGHDNLYWYRRVMGKEIKFLLHFVKESKQDESGMPNNRFLAERTGGTYSTLKVQPAELEDSGVYFCASSQDAASAHYGYTFGSGTRLTVV.

The CDR3 reads CASRTLAGGGETQYF. The CDR3 bases are TGTGCCAGCAGGACCCTAGCGGGGGGTGGAGAGACCCAGTACTTC. V and J are TRBV2 and TRBJ2-5; 11 bases line up with TRBD2. V trimming: 6 bases; J trimming: 4 bases; junction bases outside the gene matches: 7. The germline V gene encodes CDR1 SNHLY and CDR2 FYNNEI. This CDR3 spans 15 amino acids.

This clone was observed a handful of times. The rearrangement links TRBV2 to TRBJ1-5, with D hard to call. V was shortened by 4 bases and J by 11 bases, with 15 bases between the two germline ends. CDR3 length equals 13 residues. Looked up from germline, CDR1 is SNHLY and CDR2 is FYNNEI. As DNA, the CDR3 is TGTGCCAGCAGTGTAATCATTCGAGACTCCCAGCATTTT. Translation gives CASSVIIRDSQHF.

The V gene is TRBV19, the J gene TRBJ2-7; 7 bases align to TRBD2. Per the germline V gene, CDR1 is LNHDA and CDR2 is SQIVND (reference sequence). The junction had 4 bases not matched to a gene; V was cut back by 8 bases and J by 3 bases. CDR3 length: 12 residues. CDR3 protein: CASGERGYEQYF. In DNA, the CDR3 is TGTGCCAGTGGAGAGCGGGGCTACGAGCAGTACTTC.

This CDR3 reads CASSLGQKNTGELFF. The CDR3 nucleotides are TGTGCCAGCAGCTTGGGTCAGAAAAACACCGGGGAGCTGTTTTTT. The chain links TRBV5-4 to TRBJ2-2; D call uncertain. Per germline, CDR1 SGHNT and CDR2 YYREEE (reference sequence). V was shortened by 0 bases and J by 2 bases, with 8 bases between the two germline ends. This CDR3 is built from 15 residues.

The genes are TRBV7-8 and TRBJ1-5; tentatively, D is TRBD1 (6 bases). The CDR3 loop spans 13 amino acids. V was trimmed by 5 bases and J by 11 bases, leaving 16 bases between them. Germline V lookup: CDR1 SGHVS, CDR2 FQNEAQ. This CDR3 is CASSADRSSAQHF. The CDR3 DNA is TGTGCCAGCAGCGCAGACAGGTCGTCGGCCCAGCATTTT.

The gene calls are TRBV7-6 and TRBJ2-3; TRBD2 agrees at 10 bases. CDR1 is SGHVS and CDR2 is FNYEAQ in the germline V gene. The J segment lost 6 bases and the V segment lost 2 bases, leaving 14 bases of the junction unmatched. The length of the CDR3 is 18 residues. The CDR3 sequence: CASSLMGRRSGGVDTQYF. The CDR3 DNA reads TGTGCCAGCAGCTTAATGGGGCGTCGAAGCGGGGGGGTGGATACGCAGTATTTT.

The gene calls are TRBV28 and TRBJ1-1, with D possibly matching TRBD1 (5 bases). V lost 8 bases to trimming and J lost 1 base, with 8 bases between them. Looked up from germline, CDR1 is MDHEN and CDR2 is SYDVKM. The CDR3 loop spans 12 amino acids. Here the CDR3 reads CASHGANTEAFF. The CDR3 DNA reads TGTGCCAGCCATGGGGCGAACACTGAAGCTTTCTTT.

The V gene is TRBV7-2, the J gene TRBJ1-5; D is uncertain. Germline assignment: CDR1 SGHTA and CDR2 FQGNSA. CDR3 length equals 14 residues. V was clipped by 1 base and J by 4 bases, with 8 bases between them. The CDR3 DNA sequence: TGTGCCAGCAGCTTAGGTACAAGTAATCAGCCCCAGCATTTT. Translation gives CASSLGTSNQPQHF.